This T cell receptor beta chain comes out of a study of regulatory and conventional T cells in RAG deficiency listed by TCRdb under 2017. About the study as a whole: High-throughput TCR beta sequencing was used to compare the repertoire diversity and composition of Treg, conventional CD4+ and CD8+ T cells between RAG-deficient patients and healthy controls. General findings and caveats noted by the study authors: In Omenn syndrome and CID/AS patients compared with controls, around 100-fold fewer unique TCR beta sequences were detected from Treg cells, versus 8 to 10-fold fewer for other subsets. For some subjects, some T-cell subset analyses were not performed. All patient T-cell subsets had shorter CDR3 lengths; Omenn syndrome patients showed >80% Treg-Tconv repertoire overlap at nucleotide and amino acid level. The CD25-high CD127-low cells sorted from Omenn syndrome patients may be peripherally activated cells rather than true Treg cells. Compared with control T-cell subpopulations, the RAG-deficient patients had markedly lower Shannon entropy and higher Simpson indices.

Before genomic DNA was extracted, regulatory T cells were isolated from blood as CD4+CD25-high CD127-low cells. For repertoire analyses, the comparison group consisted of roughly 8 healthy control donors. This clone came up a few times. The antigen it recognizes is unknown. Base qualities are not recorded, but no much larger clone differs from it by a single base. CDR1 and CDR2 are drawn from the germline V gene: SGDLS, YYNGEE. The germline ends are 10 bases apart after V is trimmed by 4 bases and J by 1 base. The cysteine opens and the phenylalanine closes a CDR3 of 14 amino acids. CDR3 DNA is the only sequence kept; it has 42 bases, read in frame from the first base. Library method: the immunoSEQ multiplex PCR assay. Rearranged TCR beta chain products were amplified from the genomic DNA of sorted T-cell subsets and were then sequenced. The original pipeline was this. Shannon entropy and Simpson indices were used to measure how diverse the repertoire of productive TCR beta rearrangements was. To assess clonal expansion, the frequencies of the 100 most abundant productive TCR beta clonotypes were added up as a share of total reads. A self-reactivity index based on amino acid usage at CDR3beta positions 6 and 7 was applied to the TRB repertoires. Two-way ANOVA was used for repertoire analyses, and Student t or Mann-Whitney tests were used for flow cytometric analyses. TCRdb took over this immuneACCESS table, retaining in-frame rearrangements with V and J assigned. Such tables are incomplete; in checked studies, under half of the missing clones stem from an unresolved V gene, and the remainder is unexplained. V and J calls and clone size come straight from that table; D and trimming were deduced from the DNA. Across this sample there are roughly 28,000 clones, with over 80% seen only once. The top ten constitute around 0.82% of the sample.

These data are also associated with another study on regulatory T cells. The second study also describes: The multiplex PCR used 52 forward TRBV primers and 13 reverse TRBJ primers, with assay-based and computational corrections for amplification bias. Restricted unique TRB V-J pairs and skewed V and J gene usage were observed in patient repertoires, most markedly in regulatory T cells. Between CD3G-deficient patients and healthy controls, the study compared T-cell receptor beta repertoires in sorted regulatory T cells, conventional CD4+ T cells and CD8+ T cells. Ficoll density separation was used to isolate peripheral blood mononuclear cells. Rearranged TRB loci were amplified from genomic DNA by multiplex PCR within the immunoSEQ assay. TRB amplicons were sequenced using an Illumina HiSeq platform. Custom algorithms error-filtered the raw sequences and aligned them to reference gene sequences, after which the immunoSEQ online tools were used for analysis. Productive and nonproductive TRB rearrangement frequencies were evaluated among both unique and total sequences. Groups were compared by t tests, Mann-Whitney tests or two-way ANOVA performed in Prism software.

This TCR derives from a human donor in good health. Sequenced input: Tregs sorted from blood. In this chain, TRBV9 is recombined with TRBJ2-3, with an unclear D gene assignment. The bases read TGTGCCAGCAGCCCGTCGACCCGCACAGATACGCAGTATTTT. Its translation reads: CASSPSTRTDTQYF.